The next 9 T cell receptor beta chains were all read from a single sample in a study of T cells in Graves' hyperthyroidism and ophthalmopathy. Authors of the study amplified TCR beta CDR3 regions from RNA transcripts. The TCR CDR3 first-round RT-PCR relied on the HTBI primer set. In TCRdb, the multiplex PCR reads were re-called with MiXCR into one record per CDR3 protein. This table holds about 690,000 distinct CDR3 sequences, roughly 17% found once. What was sequenced was blood. All receptors come from a man between 45 and 60 years old with Graves' hyperthyroidism.

This clonotype has at least ten counts. The V gene is TRBV5-1, the J gene TRBJ2-7, with 8 bases aligning to TRBD2. The CDR3 spans 16 residues. V lost 0 bases to trimming and J lost 3 bases; unmatched junction nucleotides: 8. Germline CDR1 SGHRS, CDR2 YFSETQ. CDR3 coding DNA: TGCGCCAGCAGCTTGGCCGGAGCGGGAGTTGGCTACGAGCAGTACTTC. Translated: CASSLAGAGVGYEQYF.

This clonotype was seen more than once but under ten times. The chain combines TRBV6-9 with TRBJ1-1, with 9 bases lining up with TRBD1. CDR1 and CDR2 from the germline V gene are MNHGY and SVAAGI. The CDR3 has 14 residues. V shed 4 bases, J shed 4 bases, and the junction held 4 bases outside the gene matches. Written as DNA, the CDR3 is TGTGCCAGCAGTTGGGACAGGGCGGCCACTGAAGCTTTCTTT. Translating gives CASSWDRAATEAFF.

This clonotype was counted ten times or more. The chain couples TRBV5-5 to TRBJ1-1; D may be TRBD1 (5 bases). Germline V gives CDR1 SGHKS, CDR2 YYEKEE (reference sequence). This CDR3 contains 14 residues. V was trimmed by 0 bases and J by 5 bases, leaving 11 bases between them. The CDR3 loop reads CASSLDRLDTEAFF. In DNA, the CDR3 is TGTGCCAGCAGCTTGGACAGGTTGGATACTGAAGCTTTCTTT.

This clonotype was counted at least ten times. The V call is TRBV3-1, the J call TRBJ1-1; 7 nucleotides match TRBD1. The CDR3 length is 17 residues. The junction had 13 bases not matched to a gene; V was cut back by 3 bases and J by 3 bases. The germline CDR1 and CDR2 sequences are LGHDT and YNNKEL (reference sequence). CDR3 sequence reads: CASSQGQFEYAYTEAFF. The CDR3 DNA is TGTGCCAGCAGCCAGGGACAGTTCGAATACGCCTACACTGAAGCTTTCTTT.

This clonotype has only a few counts. The J gene is TRBJ2-1, the V gene TRBV5-8, with D unresolved. CDR3 length: 14 amino acids. V was shortened by 2 bases and J by 5 bases, with 11 bases between the two germline ends. Germline values: CDR1 SGHTS, CDR2 YDEGEE. The CDR3 reads CASSFGQINNEQFF. The CDR3 DNA sequence: TGTGCCAGCAGCTTCGGGCAGATAAACAATGAGCAGTTCTTC.

There are many counts of this clonotype. The rearrangement links TRBV5-1 to TRBJ2-3, with 9 bases aligning to TRBD1. CDR1 is SGHRS, CDR2 YFSETQ, per germline. Trimming took 1 base from V and 1 from J; bases not matched to a gene: 4. The CDR3 sequence is 16 residues long. The CDR3 loop reads CASSLTGGDGTDTQYF. The CDR3 nucleotides read TGCGCCAGCAGCTTGACAGGGGGCGACGGCACAGATACGCAGTATTTT.

This clonotype occurred many times. The chain has TRBV20-1 and TRBJ2-3; 9 bases fit TRBD2. The V segment lost 0 bases and the J segment 1 base; nucleotides outside the gene matches: 5. The CDR3 runs 16 residues. Germline-derived CDR1 and CDR2 are DFQATT and SNEGSKA (reference sequence). CDR3 amino acids: CSARDRRTSGTDTQYF. The CDR3 DNA is TGCAGTGCTAGAGATCGGAGGACTAGCGGCACAGATACGCAGTATTTT.

The table lists this clonotype with a few counts. CDR3 DNA: TGTGCCACGACCAAACCGGGACTAGCGACCTACGAGCAGTACTTC. It translates to CATTKPGLATYEQYF. This chain uses TRBV28 with TRBJ2-7; 10 nucleotides agree with TRBD2. CDR1 is MDHEN and CDR2 is SYDVKM in the germline V gene. The V gene end was trimmed by 10 bases and the J gene end by 2 bases; junction bases not matched to a gene: 11. There are 15 residues in the CDR3. The whole variable domain, filled in from reference TRBV28 and TRBJ2-7, reads DVKVTQSSRYLVKRTGEKVFLECVQDMDHENMFWYRQDPGLGLRLIYFSYDVKMKEKGDIPEGYSVSREKKERFSLILESASTNQTSMYLCATTKPGLATYEQYFGPGTRLTVT.

The table lists this clonotype with a few counts. This sequence joins TRBV6-1 and TRBJ2-2, with D possibly TRBD2 on 5 matching bases. CDR3 length equals 17 residues. V lost 2 bases and J lost 6, with 19 bases in between. Per the germline V gene, CDR1 is MNHNS and CDR2 is SASEGT. CDR3 DNA sequence: TGTGCCAGCAGTGAATTCGGGGTGGTTATAGAGTCCGGGGAGCTGTTTTTT. Translating gives CASSEFGVVIESGELFF.